A single sample is the source of the 2 T cell receptor beta chains below, sequenced in a study of T-cell memory formation after mild COVID-19. TCRdb reanalysed the 5' RACE reads using MiXCR and keeps one entry per CDR3 protein. The table records 450,000 to 650,000 distinct CDR3 sequences, about a sixth of them present only once. Specimen: PBMCs or a T cell subset sorted from them (not recorded which). The receptors come from an adult woman who had mild COVID-19 (a few samples of this study predate the infection). Cell type and time point are not known.

V is TRBV5-1 and J is TRBJ2-5; D tentatively reads TRBD1 or TRBD2 (5 bases each). The CDR3 is 14 residues long. Trimming cost V 3 bases and J 1 base, with 10 bases left between them. Germline CDR1 reads SGHRS; CDR2 reads YFSETQ. The CDR3 loop is CASSSGTAQETQYF. The CDR3 nucleotides read TGCGCCAGCAGCTCGGGGACGGCCCAAGAGACCCAGTACTTC.

This clonotype has at least ten counts. The chain couples TRBV20-1 to TRBJ2-2; tentative D call: TRBD2 (6 bases). The germline V gene encodes CDR1 DFQATT and CDR2 SNEGSKA (reference sequence). V shed 6 bases and J shed 1 base, with 15 bases lying between them. The CDR3 contains 15 residues. In DNA, the CDR3 is TGCAGTGCCATTTTAGCGGATCTGAACACCGGGGAGCTGTTTTTT. Amino acid sequence: CSAILADLNTGELFF.